This T cell receptor beta chain was obtained from a study of T cell repertoires in cytomegalovirus infection. Study-level information: Indications came from public TCR beta signatures; they pointed to CMV infection and to a matching HLA type. General study points: CMV carriers having the relevant HLA were flagged by cumulative public TCR beta family frequency. Predominance within the ex vivo response was attributable to HLA-C-restricted CMV-specific TCR beta clonotypes.

Each CDR3 protein is one row after TCRdb ran MiXCR on the reads. The repertoire holds under 150,000 distinct CDR3 sequences, with more than 20% as singletons. Trimming at V came to 7 bases and at J to 3 bases, leaving 3 bases not matched to a gene. Germline V gene lookup returns CDR1 MNHEY and CDR2 SVGEGT. The CDR3 loop spans 13 amino acids. This clonotype turned up a few times. Its specificity is not known. This rearrangement joins TRBV6-2 or TRBV6-3 to TRBJ1-1; 9 bases fit TRBD1. The sequence came from a human donor in good health (CMV status not recorded). Some clones in this sample may be carry-over from other donors' samples. Source material: PBMCs, sequenced either directly or after in vitro stimulation (not recorded which). The CDR3: CASMGQGYTEAFF. DNA of the CDR3: TGTGCCAGCATGGGACAGGGTTACACTGAAGCTTTCTTT.